This record looks at one T cell receptor (beta chain) sequence and its context. Lesional scalp punch biopsies and peripheral blood came from alopecia areata patients. RNA, once extracted, was reverse transcribed into cDNA for use as the sequencing template. Libraries were prepared by immunoSEQ multiplex PCR; TCRdb keeps only in-frame clonotypes and omits some of them. In the table there are 200,000 to 250,000 clones, around 62% of which are singletons. The data stem from a study of CD8+ T cells in alopecia areata. In the study overall: Administration of oral tofacitinib to treated patients was at 5 to 10 mg twice daily. The protocol delivered tofacitinib for 6 to 18 months, then withdrew it for 6 months.

This TCR was recovered from a human donor with alopecia areata. The material was CD4+ T cells sorted from blood, obtained at week 0.

This CDR3 is CASEYRGAEAFF. The DNA for the CDR3 is TGTGCCAGCGAGTACAGGGGCGCTGAAGCTTTCTTT. This chain connects TRBV6-5 to TRBJ1-1; 7 positions match TRBD1. V trimming: 8 bases; J trimming: 6 bases; junction bases outside the gene matches: 6. The CDR3 is 12 amino acids. Looked up from germline, CDR1 is MNHEY and CDR2 is SVGAGI.